This entry concerns a single T cell receptor (beta chain). Its matching antigen is unknown. The method was immunoSEQ multiplex PCR; TCRdb's version includes in-frame clones alone and lacks a portion of them. The table lists around 72,000 clones, 89% of them singletons, with approximately 10% in the top ten. The sample belongs to a study of OX40 agonist ivuxolimab in advanced cancers. Across the study: Approximately 41% of patients had received prior checkpoint inhibitor therapy. Overall study results and limits: Nonresponders included some who also had low normalized T-cell clonal expansion.

The CDR3 runs 15 residues. Germline V gene sequence: CDR1 MGHRA, CDR2 YSYEKL. Trimming removed 0 bases from V and 4 bases from J, with 12 bases in between. The rearrangement links TRBV4-1 to TRBJ1-2, with D perhaps matching TRBD1 (5 bases). Sample: CD4+ or CD8+ T cells sorted from blood, taken in a trial of the OX40 agonist ivuxolimab. The TCR was taken from an adult with an advanced solid tumor such as melanoma, head and neck, liver or kidney cancer. CDR3 DNA sequence: TGCGCCAGCAGCCAAGATCGGGGACGGATCTATGGCTACACCTTC. This sequence encodes CASSQDRGRIYGYTF.